There are a few counts of the clone carrying this T cell receptor beta chain. What it recognizes is unknown. These data belong to a study of T cell repertoires in cytomegalovirus infection. The wider study: CMV infection together with matching HLA type was indicated by public TCR beta signatures. Overall study results and limits: CMV carriers with the relevant HLA were identified by cumulative public TCR beta family frequency. Ex vivo responses were dominated by HLA-C-restricted CMV-specific TCR beta clonotypes.

Trimming pared 2 bases from V and 5 bases from J, leaving 12 bases between. CDR3 length equals 14 residues. Germline CDR1 and CDR2: SGHKS and YYEKEE (reference sequence). TCRdb re-called the reads with MiXCR, one entry per CDR3 protein. The sample has 270,000 or so distinct CDR3 sequences; more than 15% are singletons. The chain links TRBV5-5 to TRBJ2-3; the D gene could be TRBD1 or TRBD2 (5 bases each). The specimen sequenced was CD8+ T cells from PBMCs. The receptor was derived from a human donor in good health (CMV status not recorded). Some clones in this sample may be carry-over from other donors' samples. This chain's CDR3 is CASSLQDGGDTQYF. The CDR3 DNA reads TGTGCCAGCAGCTTACAGGACGGAGGAGATACGCAGTATTTT. The full variable domain, in which reference TRBV5-5 and TRBJ2-3 provide the parts outside the CDR3, is DAGVTQSPTHLIKTRGQQVTLRCSPISGHKSVSWYQQVLGQGPQFIFQYYEKEERGRGNFPDRFSARQFPNYSSELNVNALLLGDSALYLCASSLQDGGDTQYFGPGTRLTVL.